The sequence of this T cell receptor (beta chain) was determined in a study of blood T cell repertoires in COVID-19 (dated by TCRdb to the early 2020s). For the wider study: Collaborator samples came from the United States, Italy and Spain and covered acute and convalescent phases of COVID-19. Subjects who had been exposed to COVID-19, were actively infected with it, or had recovered from it provided the deeply sampled blood TCRbeta repertoires that made up the dataset. The material from the prospective study consisted of cDNA or gDNA derived from T cells, B-cell-depleted T cells, or PBMCs. Where available, HLA class I and class II types were taken from metadata supplied by the sample provider and were not determined by assay-based typing. A freely available public database, intended as a resource for researchers studying the immune response to SARS-CoV-2, is where the repertoires were released. Sample metadata almost always included a de-identified subject ID, COVID-19 status, age in years and sex. The samples were drawn from the first 160 participants of the ongoing ImmuneRACE study and from 1,200 or so subjects provided by 6 global collaborators. Study-wide findings and limitations: How much clinical and demographic metadata was included differed by source and by participant, and the metadata was provided uncurated.

The collaborating institutions used their own protocols to collect whole blood in K2EDTA tubes. For TCRbeta analysis, collaborators shipped samples as frozen whole blood, isolated PBMCs, or DNA extracted from either of those sample types. As for this clone: Its target antigen remains unknown. Base-call qualities are not available, and no considerably larger clone is one nucleotide away.

TCRbeta CDR3 regions were amplified from genomic DNA using the immunoSEQ Assay, a bias-controlled multiplex PCR. On the study's bioinformatics: The number of nucleated cells in each sample was estimated by amplification of reference gene primers within the assay. To quantify the absolute abundance of each unique TCRbeta CDR3 rearrangement, sequence reads were collapsed and filtered. Productive Simpson clonality was computed per sample as the square root of Simpson's diversity index over productive rearrangements. TCRdb re-hosts the immuneACCESS table, in-frame sequences only. Its copies lack some clones; in the studies checked, an unresolved V gene accounts for under half of them, and the cause for the rest is not known. Clone size and the V and J calls come from that table; the DNA yielded D and trimming. Here the sample has just over 150,000 clones; approximately 92% occur a single time. The ten largest clones add up to more than 14% of the sample.

The TCR originated in a woman aged 40 to 50 with acute or convalescent COVID-19. The sequenced sample consisted of peripheral blood.

The nucleotide sequence is TGTGCCAGCAGTTTAACGGGAGGGCCGGCAGATACGCAGTATTTT. The encoded protein is CASSLTGGPADTQYF. The rearranged segments are TRBV27 and TRBJ2-3, with 8 bases matching TRBD2. In the germline V gene (reference sequence), CDR1 corresponds to MNHEY and CDR2 to SMNVEV. Germline trimming amounts to 2 bases on V and 4 bases on J, with 5 as the count of junction bases outside the gene matches. The CDR3 runs 15 amino acids, cysteine and phenylalanine included. The only DNA kept is the CDR3, 45 bases in frame from the first base.